This TCR beta chain was obtained from a study of CD8 T cells in Susac syndrome. Negative isolation was applied to CD8+ and CD4+ T cells, and FACS enrichment was applied to TEMRA cells. Random hexamers were used to reverse transcribe the RNA input (about 0.5 to 1 ug). Across 54 Vbeta and 13 Jbeta, immunoSEQ multiplex PCR amplified TCR beta CDR3. TCRdb re-analysed the immunoSEQ multiplex PCR reads in MiXCR, keeping a single row per CDR3 protein. The sample contains 120,000 to 150,000 distinct CDR3 sequences, over 85% of which appear only once. V lost 2 bases and J lost 7, with 5 bases in between. The CDR3 length is 11 residues. The germline V gene has CDR1 MNHEY and CDR2 SVGAGI.

The specimen was CD8+ T cells from PBMCs. This chain connects TRBV6-5 to TRBJ2-5, with D perhaps matching TRBD1 or TRBD2 (5 bases each). This receptor was taken from a human donor in good health. CDR3 in amino acids: CASSYGGTQYF. CDR3 sequence (DNA): TGTGCCAGCAGTTACGGGGGGACCCAGTACTTC.